These 15 T cell receptor beta chains came from one sample sequenced in a study of T cell responses to AZD1222 COVID-19 vaccine. TCRdb's copy holds only in-frame clones and misses some; the assay was immunoSEQ multiplex PCR. The sample consists of 100,000 to 150,000 clones, approximately 90% of them appearing once. The material sequenced was peripheral blood, taken on day 0 of AZD1222 vaccination. The receptor set was obtained from an adult in good health.

The chain combines TRBV4-1 with TRBJ2-3; perhaps TRBD2 as D (5 bases). V lost 8 bases and J 0 bases, leaving 12 bases between the germline ends. CDR3 length equals 14 residues. Germline V gene lookup returns CDR1 MGHRA and CDR2 YSYEKL. CDR3 in amino acids: CASDNRGSTDTQYF. CDR3 DNA: TGCGCCAGCGACAACCGAGGGAGCACAGATACGCAGTATTTT.

This clone appeared once. The CDR3 is CASTLYGGSTGELFF. CDR3 sequence (DNA): TGTGCCAGCACTCTTTACGGCGGTTCCACCGGGGAGCTGTTTTTT. This chain links TRBV9 with TRBJ2-2; D uncertain. CDR3 length equals 15 residues. The V gene lost 6 bases and the J gene lost 4 bases, with 16 bases spanning the gap. Germline V gene sequence: CDR1 SGDLS, CDR2 YYNGEE.

The chain uses TRBV28 and TRBJ1-2; D call uncertain. The CDR3 extends over 13 amino acids. Germline lookup yields CDR1 MDHEN and CDR2 SYDVKM. V gave up 6 bases and J gave up 6 bases, with 14 bases separating them. The CDR3 coding sequence is TGTGCCAGCAGAATCGGGTCAACGGATGGCTACACCTTC. Encoded protein: CASRIGSTDGYTF.

This chain connects TRBV2 to TRBJ2-1; TRBD2 matches at 11 bases. Germline lookup yields CDR1 SNHLY and CDR2 FYNNEI. Losses at the gene ends were 4 bases for V and 0 bases for J; bases not matched to a gene: 2. CDR3 size: 16 residues. The CDR3 sequence: CASSVTSGSSYNEQFF. The CDR3 DNA sequence: TGTGCCAGCAGTGTTACTAGCGGGAGCTCCTACAATGAGCAGTTCTTC.

The chain employs TRBV19 and TRBJ1-1; TRBD1 agrees at 8 bases. The junction had 7 bases not matched to a gene; V was cut back by 8 bases and J by 2 bases. This CDR3 is 14 amino acids long. The germline V gene encodes CDR1 LNHDA and CDR2 SQIVND (reference sequence). CDR3 in DNA: TGTGCCAGTCAAGGGGACAGGTTCAACACTGAAGCTTTCTTT. It is translated as CASQGDRFNTEAFF. The full variable domain, its missing parts supplied by reference TRBV19 and TRBJ1-1, is DGGITQSPKYLFRKEGQNVTLSCEQNLNHDAMYWYRQDPGQGLRLIYYSQIVNDFQKGDIAEGYSVSREKKESFPLTVTSAQKNPTAFYLCASQGDRFNTEAFFGQGTRLTVV.

The chain uses TRBV6-5 and TRBJ1-6; a possible D gene is TRBD1 (6 bases). Trimming pared 4 bases from V and 8 bases from J, leaving 18 bases between. Germline loops: CDR1 MNHEY, CDR2 SVGAGI. The CDR3 is 16 residues long. The CDR3 loop reads CASSSAWGAQDSPLHF. The CDR3 DNA sequence: TGTGCCAGCAGTTCCGCTTGGGGGGCTCAGGATTCACCCCTCCACTTT.

The chain joins TRBV6-2 or TRBV6-3 to TRBJ2-2; D gene uncertain. V shed 4 bases and J shed 4 bases, with 7 bases lying between them. This CDR3 comprises 13 residues. CDR1 MNHEY and CDR2 SVGEGT come from the germline V gene. CDR3 amino acids: CASSLRPTGELFF. CDR3 DNA sequence: TGTGCCAGCAGTTTACGACCCACCGGGGAGCTGTTTTTT.

CDR3 sequence reads: CASSLSPGGVGYTF. In DNA, the CDR3 is TGTGCCAGCAGCTTAAGCCCAGGGGGGGTTGGCTACACCTTC. V is TRBV11-2 and J is TRBJ1-2; 7 bases align to TRBD1. The CDR3 is 14 residues long. CDR1 and CDR2 (germline): SGHAT, FQNNGV. J was trimmed by 7 bases and V by 2 bases; bases with no gene match: 7. The full variable domain, its missing parts supplied by reference TRBV11-2 and TRBJ1-2, is EAGVAQSPRYKIIEKRQSVAFWCNPISGHATLYWYQQILGQGPKLLIQFQNNGVVDDSQLPKDRFSAERLKGVDSTLKIQPAKLEDSAVYLCASSLSPGGVGYTFGSGTRLTVV.

CDR3 residues: CASSRLLSGTTNEKLFF. Written as DNA, the CDR3 is TGTGCCAGCAGCCGTTTGCTATCCGGGACCACTAATGAAAAACTGTTTTTT. This chain joins TRBV7-9 and TRBJ1-4, with a possible D match to TRBD1 (5 bases). The CDR3 consists of 17 residues. Germline lookup yields CDR1 SEHNR and CDR2 FQNEAQ (reference sequence). V was shortened by 5 bases and J by 2 bases, with 18 bases between the two germline ends.

This chain connects TRBV30 to TRBJ1-5, with D maybe TRBD1 (5 bases). Looked up from germline, CDR1 is GTSNPN and CDR2 is SVGIG (reference sequence). The CDR3 runs 13 residues. The V and J ends lost 1 base and 4 bases respectively, with 8 bases between them. The CDR3 protein is CAWSGQYNQPQHF. DNA for the CDR3: TGTGCCTGGAGTGGACAGTATAATCAGCCCCAGCATTTT.

This clone was detected only a few times. This sequence joins TRBV4-3 and TRBJ2-5, with 7 bases matching TRBD2. CDR3 length: 15 amino acids. J gave up 2 bases and V 3 bases, and 6 bases lay outside the gene matches. Germline CDR1 reads LGHNA; CDR2 reads YSLEER. Here the CDR3 reads CASSQERGGQETQYF. For the CDR3, the DNA is TGCGCCAGCAGCCAGGAGAGGGGAGGGCAAGAGACCCAGTACTTC.

The genes are TRBV27 and TRBJ1-6, with 8 bases fitting TRBD1. The CDR3 covers 19 residues. Germline CDR1 MNHEY, CDR2 SMNVEV (reference sequence). V shed 3 bases, J shed 0 bases, and the junction held 10 bases outside the gene matches. Written as DNA, the CDR3 is TGTGCCAGCAGTTTCTCAATACGGACAGGGAGCTCCTATAATTCACCCCTCCACTTT. This encodes CASSFSIRTGSSYNSPLHF.

The rearrangement links TRBV29-1 to TRBJ1-1; the D is unclear. CDR1 is SQVTM and CDR2 is ANQGSEA in the germline V gene. V dropped 2 bases and J dropped 1 base, with 2 bases sitting between them. This CDR3 is built from 11 residues. The CDR3 reads CSVEPNTEAFF. In DNA form, the CDR3 reads TGCAGCGTTGAACCGAACACTGAAGCTTTCTTT.

The chain joins TRBV19 to TRBJ2-1; D not certain. The CDR3 is 13 amino acids. V was clipped by 2 bases and J by 2 bases, with 4 bases between them. Germline CDR1 LNHDA, CDR2 SQIVND (reference sequence). The CDR3 sequence: CASSITTYNEQFF. Written as DNA, the CDR3 is TGTGCCAGTAGTATAACCACCTACAATGAGCAGTTCTTC. The full variable domain, rest sourced from reference TRBV19 and TRBJ2-1, is DGGITQSPKYLFRKEGQNVTLSCEQNLNHDAMYWYRQDPGQGLRLIYYSQIVNDFQKGDIAEGYSVSREKKESFPLTVTSAQKNPTAFYLCASSITTYNEQFFGPGTRLTVL.

The rearrangement joins TRBV5-8 to TRBJ2-7, with D unresolved. The germline V gene encodes CDR1 SGHTS and CDR2 YDEGEE. Trimming took off 2 bases at V and 1 base at J, with 4 bases between the two ends. This CDR3 has 12 amino acids. In DNA form, the CDR3 reads TGTGCCAGCAGCTTCTGGTCCTACGAGCAGTACTTC. This sequence encodes CASSFWSYEQYF.